The source of this T cell receptor beta chain is a study of cytomegalovirus exposure and HLA in healthy donors. Study outcomes and limitations: In a later analysis, across HLA loci, associated TCR counts were highest for DRB1, lowest for HLA-C. Specific recognition of CMV antigens was confirmed in vitro for a few chains (all CMV-associated). In a later analysis, the majority of CMV-associated beta chains seemingly showed HLA restriction.

In germline, CDR1 is SGHVS, CDR2 FQNEAQ. The junction had 7 bases not matched to a gene; V was cut back by 5 bases and J by 0 bases. This CDR3 comprises 17 residues. Concerning this clone: What it recognizes is unknown.

Vbeta (60) and Jbeta (13) primers were used in the PCR. Some clones are missing from TCRdb's copy, which holds only in-frame ones; the method was immunoSEQ multiplex PCR. In the table there are around 260,000 clones, 80% of which are singletons. The chain combines TRBV7-8 with TRBJ2-6, with 7 nucleotides matching TRBD1. Sequencing used PBMCs. The TCR sequence derives from a girl aged 2 to 10 in good health and CMV-seronegative. This CDR3 reads CASSPQTGRSGANVLTF. DNA for the CDR3: TGTGCCAGCAGCCCTCAGACAGGGCGCTCTGGGGCCAACGTCCTGACTTTC. The whole variable domain, remainder taken from reference TRBV7-8 and TRBJ2-6, is GAGVSQSPRYKVAKRGQDVALRCDPISGHVSLFWYQQALGQGPEFLTYFQNEAQLDKSGLPSDRFFAERPEGSVSTLKIQRTQQEDSAVYLCASSPQTGRSGANVLTFGAGSRLTVL.